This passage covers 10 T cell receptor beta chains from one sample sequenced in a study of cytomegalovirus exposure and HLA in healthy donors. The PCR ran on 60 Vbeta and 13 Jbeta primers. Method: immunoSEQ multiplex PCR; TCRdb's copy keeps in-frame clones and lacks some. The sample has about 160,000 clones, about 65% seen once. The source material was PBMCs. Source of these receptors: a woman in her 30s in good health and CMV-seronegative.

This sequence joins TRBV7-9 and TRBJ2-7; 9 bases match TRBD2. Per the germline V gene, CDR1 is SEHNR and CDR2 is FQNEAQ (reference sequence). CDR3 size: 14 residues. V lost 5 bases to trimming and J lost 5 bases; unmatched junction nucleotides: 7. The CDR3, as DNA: TGTGCCAGCAGCCAAGGGACTAGCCCACACGAGCAGTACTTC. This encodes CASSQGTSPHEQYF.

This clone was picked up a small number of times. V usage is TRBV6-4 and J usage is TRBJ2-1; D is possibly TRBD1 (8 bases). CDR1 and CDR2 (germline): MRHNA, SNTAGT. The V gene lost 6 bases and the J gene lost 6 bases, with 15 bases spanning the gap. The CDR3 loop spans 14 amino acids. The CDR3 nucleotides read TGTGCCAGCAGCGCACAGGGGGGGGGCAATGAGCAGTTCTTC. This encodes CASSAQGGGNEQFF.

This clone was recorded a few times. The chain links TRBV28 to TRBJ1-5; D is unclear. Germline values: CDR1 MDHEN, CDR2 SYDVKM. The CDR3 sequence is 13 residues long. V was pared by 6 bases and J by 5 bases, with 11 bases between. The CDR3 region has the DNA TGTGCCAGCAGACTCCTCCGGGATCAGCCCCAGCATTTT. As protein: CASRLLRDQPQHF. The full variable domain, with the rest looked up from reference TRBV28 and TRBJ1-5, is DVKVTQSSRYLVKRTGEKVFLECVQDMDHENMFWYRQDPGLGLRLIYFSYDVKMKEKGDIPEGYSVSREKKERFSLILESASTNQTSMYLCASRLLRDQPQHFGDGTRLSIL.

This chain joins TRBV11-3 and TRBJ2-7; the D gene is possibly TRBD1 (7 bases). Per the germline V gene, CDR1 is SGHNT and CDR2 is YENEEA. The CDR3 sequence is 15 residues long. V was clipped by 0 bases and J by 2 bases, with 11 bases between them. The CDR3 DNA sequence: TGTGCCAGCAGCTTAGATGCGGGGACAGCCTACGAGCAGTACTTC. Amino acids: CASSLDAGTAYEQYF.

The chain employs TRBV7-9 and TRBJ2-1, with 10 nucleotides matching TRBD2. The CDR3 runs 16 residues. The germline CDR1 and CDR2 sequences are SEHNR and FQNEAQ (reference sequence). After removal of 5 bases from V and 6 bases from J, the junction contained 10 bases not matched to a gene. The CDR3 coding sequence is TGTGCCAGCAGCCTATCCTACGGGACTAGCGTCAATGAGCAGTTCTTC. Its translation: CASSLSYGTSVNEQFF.

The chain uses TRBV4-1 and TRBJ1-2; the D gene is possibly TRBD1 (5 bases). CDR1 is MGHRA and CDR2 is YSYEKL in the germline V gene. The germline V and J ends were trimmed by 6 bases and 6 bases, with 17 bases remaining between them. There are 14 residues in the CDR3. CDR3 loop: CASSPRVEGDGYTF. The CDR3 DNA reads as TGCGCCAGCAGTCCCAGGGTGGAGGGAGATGGCTACACCTTC.

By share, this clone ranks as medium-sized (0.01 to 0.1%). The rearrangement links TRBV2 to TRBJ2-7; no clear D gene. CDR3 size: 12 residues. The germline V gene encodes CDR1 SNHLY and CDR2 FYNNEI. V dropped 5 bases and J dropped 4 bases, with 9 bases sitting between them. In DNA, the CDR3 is TGTGCCAGCAGTCTACAGCAGTACGAGCAGTACTTC. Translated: CASSLQQYEQYF.

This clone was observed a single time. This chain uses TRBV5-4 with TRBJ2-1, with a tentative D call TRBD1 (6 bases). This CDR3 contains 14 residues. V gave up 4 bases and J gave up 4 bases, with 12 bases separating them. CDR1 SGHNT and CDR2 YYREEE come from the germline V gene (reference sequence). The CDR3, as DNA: TGTGCCAGCAGCCAGACAGGAACTTACAATGAGCAGTTCTTC. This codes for CASSQTGTYNEQFF.

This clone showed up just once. Here the CDR3 reads CSAQTDWEQFF. The CDR3 nucleotides read TGCAGTGCTCAGACAGACTGGGAGCAGTTCTTC. This rearrangement joins TRBV20-1 to TRBJ2-1, with D possibly TRBD1 on 5 matching bases. Per germline, CDR1 DFQATT and CDR2 SNEGSKA (reference sequence). V dropped 5 bases and J dropped 10 bases, with 12 bases sitting between them. The CDR3 loop spans 11 amino acids.

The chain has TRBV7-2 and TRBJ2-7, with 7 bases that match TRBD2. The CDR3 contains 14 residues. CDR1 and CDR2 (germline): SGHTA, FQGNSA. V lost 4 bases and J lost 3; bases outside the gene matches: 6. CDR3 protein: CASSSDPGGYEQYF. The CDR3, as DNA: TGTGCCAGCAGCTCCGACCCGGGGGGCTACGAGCAGTACTTC.